This T cell receptor beta chain appears in the sequencing data of a study of blood T cells in healthy people across ages. Study-wide findings and caveats: Whereas aged donors had fewer naive CD4+ cells, long-lived donors had more of them and higher diversity. Considered underestimates were the diversity estimates obtained from one million T cells.

With respect to this clonotype: Its antigen is still unknown.

The germline gives CDR1 MNHEY, CDR2 SMNVEV (reference sequence). The CDR3 runs to 14 residues. J was trimmed by 3 bases and V by 4 bases; bases with no gene match: 4. A second PCR of about 6 to 12 cycles used a sample-barcoded 5' primer and a J-beta primer mix. A tag from a template-switch adaptor with 12 random nucleotides marked each cDNA molecule. TCRdb independently ran MiXCR on the 5' RACE reads; one entry per CDR3 protein. The repertoire holds nearly 1 million distinct CDR3 sequences, with 45% to 60% as singletons. This chain uses TRBV27 with TRBJ2-7, with 9 bases that match TRBD1. The receptor was isolated from a woman aged 60-70 years in good health. Sequencing was carried out using blood. The CDR3 spells CASSWGTGRYEQYF. CDR3 nucleotides: TGTGCCAGCAGTTGGGGGACAGGGCGCTACGAGCAGTACTTC.